This TCR beta chain emerged from a study of T cell repertoires and leukemia-associated antigens (dated 2019 in TCRdb). Some background on the complete study: About 5.1 to 7 million read pairs and 3.3 to 5.0 million effective reads were obtained per sample, with 16 million or so effective reads obtained overall. The study aimed to identify which antigen a TCR Vbeta21 clone previously found in CML patients recognizes, using in vitro peptide stimulation of healthy T cells.

Total RNA was extracted from the cultured T cells using TRIzol reagent. 5' rapid amplification of cDNA ends (5'RACE) was the method used to amplify TCRbeta libraries from the RNA. Library concentration and integrity were checked with Qubit, an Agilent instrument, and quantitative PCR before sequencing. Qualified libraries were sequenced on Illumina HiSeq or MiSeq by a commercial service provider. On the authors' methods: TCR sequences in each sample were identified with MiXCR version 1.8.2. To qualify, a clone needed a CDR3 longer than four amino acids, an in-frame nucleotide length, and no stop codon. A read containing the complete CDR3 structure was counted as an effective read. RT-PCR with 24 Vbeta primers, GeneScan spectratyping, and Sanger sequencing were used to validate expanded clones. In TCRdb, the public reads were trimmed at Q25 with fastp and aligned with MiXCR, with productive beta chains retained. Duplicate CDR3 protein sequences are folded into a single record with the most common DNA and genes. It is TCRdb's table, rather than the study itself, that gives the V and J calls and clone size. In this sample the table shows roughly 13,000 distinct CDR3 sequences, 39% of which occur a single time. The ten biggest clones cover about a tenth of the sample.

Overall study outcomes, separate from this receptor: No significant differences among the four groups were observed in the numbers of Vbeta genes (about 54), Jbeta genes (14), VDJ rearrangements, or unique CDR3s. The antigen specificity and function of the expanded clones were not directly tested and needed further investigation.

The CDR1 and CDR2 encoded by the germline V gene are SGHVS and FNYEAQ. The V end gives up 5 bases and the J end 4 bases, leaving 3 bases in the junction not matched to a gene. CDR3 length: 14 amino acids, cysteine to phenylalanine. The entry retains the CDR3 DNA only, 42 bases that are in frame from base 1. There are many counts of this clonotype. Its antigen remains unidentified. No much larger clonotype is one base removed from it; base qualities were not supplied. CD3+ T cells were first rested overnight at more than 2 million cells/mL in RPMI 1640 without fetal bovine serum. MACS immunomagnetic beads were used, per the manufacturer's instructions, to isolate CD3+ T cells from PBMCs.

Sequencing used CD3+ T cells sorted from blood and cultured. This chain is built from TRBV7-6 and TRBJ2-1; TRBD2 lines up with 9 middle nucleotides. The sequence was obtained from a female donor in good health. The CDR3 has the sequence CASSTTSGYNEQFF. The DNA is as follows: TGTGCCAGCAGCACAACTAGCGGGTACAATGAGCAGTTCTTC.